Only one count was recorded for the clone carrying this TCR beta chain. Its matching antigen is unknown. V lost 5 bases to trimming and J lost 4 bases; unmatched junction nucleotides: 12. There are 16 residues in the CDR3. Per germline, CDR1 LNHNV and CDR2 YYDKDF (reference sequence). The data originate from a study of shared clonotypes between healthy human individuals. Study-level results: Limited genetic and exposure-history diversity came from having few donors. All-four-donor shared clonotypes had higher generation probabilities than non-shared clonotypes did.

Generated by immunoSEQ multiplex PCR, the TCRdb table keeps only in-frame clones and is missing some. Found here are about 2,500,000 clones, about 92% of them singletons; the top ten hold around 0.15%. The chain recombines TRBV15 with TRBJ2-7; 9 nucleotides align to TRBD1. Input material: naive CD4+ T cells sorted from blood. The subset is: CD45RA+ positively selected. The source is a man aged 18 to 29 in good health. CDR3 DNA: TGTGCCACCAGCGACCGGGACCGGGACAGGGCGTACGAGCAGTACTTC. Its translation: CATSDRDRDRAYEQYF.